The 19 T cell receptor beta chains presented below share a single source sample, sequenced in a study of control samples from healthy donors and cancer patients. Using immunoSEQ multiplex PCR, the repertoire was profiled, and TCRdb retains in-frame clones only, with some absent. This repertoire shows some 150,000 clones, about 93% found once; its top ten account for 4.1%. Input material: blood. The origin of the receptors is a woman aged 55-69 years in good health.

About this clone itself: Other DNA sequences of this sample code for an identical CDR3. This chain links TRBV19 with TRBJ1-2, with D possibly TRBD1 on 5 matching bases. The CDR3 totals 14 residues. The V gene lost 2 bases and the J gene lost 4 bases, with 11 bases spanning the gap. Germline CDR1 reads LNHDA; CDR2 reads SQIVND (reference sequence). CDR3 residues: CASSITGGSYGYTF. The DNA for the CDR3 is TGTGCCAGTAGTATAACGGGGGGAAGCTATGGCTACACCTTC. The full variable domain, in which reference TRBV19 and TRBJ1-2 provide the parts outside the CDR3, is DGGITQSPKYLFRKEGQNVTLSCEQNLNHDAMYWYRQDPGQGLRLIYYSQIVNDFQKGDIAEGYSVSREKKESFPLTVTSAQKNPTAFYLCASSITGGSYGYTFGSGTRLTVV.

This rearrangement joins TRBV11-2 to TRBJ1-6; 10 bases line up with TRBD1. The length of the CDR3 is 16 residues. Germline lookup yields CDR1 SGHAT and CDR2 FQNNGV. With V trimmed by 5 bases and J by 4 bases, 5 bases remained unmatched. The CDR3 DNA reads as TGTGCCAGCAGCCCCCGGACAGGGGGGTATAATTCACCCCTCCACTTT. Encoded protein: CASSPRTGGYNSPLHF.

The V gene is TRBV6-5, the J gene TRBJ1-1; D gene ambiguous. Trimming took 8 bases from V and 8 from J, leaving 12 bases between them. Germline V gene lookup returns CDR1 MNHEY and CDR2 SVGAGI. The CDR3 runs to 11 residues. DNA for the CDR3: TGTGCCAGCGGAGGAGGATTCGAAGCTTTCTTT. It codes for CASGGGFEAFF.

The chain uses TRBV5-1 and TRBJ1-1; 8 nucleotides match TRBD1. From germline, CDR1 is SGHRS and CDR2 YFSETQ. V was clipped by 4 bases and J by 4 bases; unmatched bases: 12. CDR3 size: 16 residues. The CDR3 coding sequence is TGCGCCAGCAGCCAACTGACAGGGGAAGGTGGCACTGAAGCTTTCTTT. It specifies CASSQLTGEGGTEAFF.

The J gene is TRBJ1-1, the V gene TRBV5-5; TRBD1 is a possible D gene (5 bases). CDR1 and CDR2 (germline): SGHKS, YYEKEE (reference sequence). Trimming stripped 3 bases from V and 10 bases from J, with 16 bases between. The CDR3 covers 13 residues. The CDR3 protein is CASSSEGFGGAFF. CDR3 nucleotides: TGTGCCAGCAGCTCTGAGGGGTTTGGGGGAGCTTTCTTT.

The chain links TRBV2 to TRBJ2-7; the D gene is possibly TRBD1 (5 bases). CDR3 length equals 14 residues. In germline, CDR1 is SNHLY, CDR2 FYNNEI. Trimming cost V 6 bases and J 7 bases, with 19 bases left between them. CDR3 residues: CASSALVGQGEQYF. CDR3 bases: TGTGCCAGCAGCGCCTTGGTCGGGCAGGGTGAGCAGTACTTC.

The chain recombines TRBV19 with TRBJ2-5; 10 bases align to TRBD2. V was clipped by 4 bases and J by 4 bases; unmatched bases: 3. Germline values: CDR1 LNHDA, CDR2 SQIVND (reference sequence). The CDR3 runs 14 residues. The CDR3 bases are TGTGCCAGTAGTACGGGACTAGCGCCAGAGACCCAGTACTTC. Translation: CASSTGLAPETQYF.

V is TRBV5-5 and J is TRBJ2-5, with a weak D call TRBD2 (6 bases). Trimming took off 0 bases at V and 6 bases at J, with 15 bases between the two ends. CDR1 is SGHKS, CDR2 YYEKEE, per germline (reference sequence). The CDR3 has 15 amino acids. The DNA for the CDR3 is TGTGCCAGCAGCTTGGTAGCGGAGGTTCTGAAGACCCAGTACTTC. Amino acids: CASSLVAEVLKTQYF.

This sequence joins TRBV30 and TRBJ1-1, with 7 bases that match TRBD1. V lost 0 bases and J lost 3; bases outside the gene matches: 4. This CDR3 contains 14 residues. Germline V gene lookup returns CDR1 GTSNPN and CDR2 SVGIG (reference sequence). This chain's CDR3 is CAWSVGRGYTEAFF. As DNA, the CDR3 is TGTGCCTGGAGTGTGGGCAGGGGGTACACTGAAGCTTTCTTT. Filled out from reference TRBV30 and TRBJ1-1, the complete variable domain reads SQTIHQWPATLVQPVGSPLSLECTVEGTSNPNLYWYRQAAGRGLQLLFYSVGIGQISSEVPQNLSASRPQDRQFILSSKKLLLSDSGFYLCAWSVGRGYTEAFFGQGTRLTVV.

This chain links TRBV27 with TRBJ1-4; D unclear. Trimming stripped 6 bases from V and 5 bases from J, with 13 bases between. CDR1 MNHEY and CDR2 SMNVEV come from the germline V gene (reference sequence). The CDR3 is made up of 14 amino acids. The CDR3 is CASSLGRANEKLFF. CDR3 nucleotide sequence: TGTGCCAGCAGCCTAGGACGGGCAAATGAAAAACTGTTTTTT.

This rearrangement joins TRBV6-4 to TRBJ2-2; 7 nucleotides align to TRBD2. Trimming at V came to 4 bases and at J to 4 bases, leaving 9 bases not matched to a gene. CDR3 length: 16 amino acids. Germline CDR1 reads MRHNA; CDR2 reads SNTAGT. The CDR3 coding sequence is TGTGCCAGCAGTGGGACGCTAGCGGAATTCACCGGGGAGCTGTTTTTT. Protein: CASSGTLAEFTGELFF.

The V and J genes are TRBV15 and TRBJ2-7; the match to TRBD2 covers 10 bases. From germline, CDR1 is LNHNV and CDR2 YYDKDF (reference sequence). The CDR3 has 19 residues. J was trimmed by 0 bases and V by 0 bases; bases with no gene match: 11. As DNA, the CDR3 is TGTGCCACCAGCAGAGATCGGGCTAGCGGGGGACGAAGCTCCTACGAGCAGTACTTC. This translates into CATSRDRASGGRSSYEQYF.

The rearrangement links TRBV9 to TRBJ2-3; 8 bases align to TRBD2. Germline values: CDR1 SGDLS, CDR2 YYNGEE. J was trimmed by 2 bases and V by 2 bases; bases with no gene match: 4. This CDR3 has 15 amino acids. Written as DNA, the CDR3 is TGTGCCAGCAGCGTGGCGGGGGGCCTCACAGATACGCAGTATTTT. Protein sequence: CASSVAGGLTDTQYF.

This rearrangement joins TRBV6-6 to TRBJ1-2; weak D call: TRBD1 (5 bases). Germline V gene data show CDR1 as MNHNY and CDR2 as SVGAGI (reference sequence). The CDR3 is 11 amino acids. V lost 5 bases and J 12 bases, leaving 13 bases between the germline ends. CDR3 DNA sequence: TGTGCCAGCAGTACCTCCAGGGATAACACCTTC. Encoded protein: CASSTSRDNTF.

The chain links TRBV20-1 to TRBJ2-7; perhaps TRBD2 as D (5 bases). The germline V gene has CDR1 DFQATT and CDR2 SNEGSKA (reference sequence). Trimming removed 6 bases from V and 5 bases from J, with 11 bases in between. The CDR3 consists of 11 residues. The CDR3 nucleotides read TGCAGTGCCCGGGGTAATAACGAGCAGTACTTC. Its protein is CSARGNNEQYF.

The chain combines TRBV2 with TRBJ2-3; unclear D gene. The CDR3 runs to 13 residues. The germline CDR1 and CDR2 sequences are SNHLY and FYNNEI. Trimming took 7 bases from V and 0 from J, leaving 8 bases between them. For the CDR3, the DNA is TGTGCCAGCAACGGTCCAAGCACAGATACGCAGTATTTT. The encoded protein is CASNGPSTDTQYF. Full variable domain (rest looked up from reference TRBV2 and TRBJ2-3): EPEVTQTPSHQVTQMGQEVILRCVPISNHLYFYWYRQILGQKVEFLVSFYNNEISEKSEIFDDQFSVERPDGSNFTLKIRSTKLEDSAMYFCASNGPSTDTQYFGPGTRLTVL.

This chain connects TRBV4-3 to TRBJ2-7; 14 bases align to TRBD2. Germline CDR1 LGHNA, CDR2 YSLEER. The CDR3 is 20 amino acids. Germline trimming cut 0 bases from V and 1 base from J; bases unmatched to any gene: 11. For the CDR3, the DNA is TGCGCCAGCAGCCAAGAGAAACCGGGACTAGCGGGGGCGTTATCCTACGAGCAGTACTTC. This encodes CASSQEKPGLAGALSYEQYF.

V is TRBV19 and J is TRBJ2-3; D perhaps matches TRBD2 (6 bases). V gave up 8 bases and J gave up 4 bases, with 16 bases separating them. The CDR3 sequence is 14 residues long. The germline CDR1 and CDR2 sequences are LNHDA and SQIVND (reference sequence). CDR3 nucleotide sequence: TGTGCCAGTGGGAGGACGTCTTCAGCAGATACGCAGTATTTT. The encoded protein is CASGRTSSADTQYF.

In DNA, the CDR3 is TGTGCCAGCAGCGGACAGACTAACTATGGCTACACCTTC. It specifies CASSGQTNYGYTF. The chain is built from TRBV14 and TRBJ1-2, with D possibly matching TRBD1 (6 bases). The CDR3 is 13 amino acids. The germline V and J ends were trimmed by 5 bases and 0 bases, with 7 bases remaining between them. CDR1 is SGHDN and CDR2 is FVKESK in the germline V gene.